The T cell receptor beta chain described here comes from a study of shared clonotypes between healthy human individuals. TCRdb's copy holds only in-frame clones and misses some; the assay was immunoSEQ multiplex PCR. The profile covers around 340,000 clones, with roughly 70% appearing a single time and under 11% taken by the ten largest. A note on this clone: The antigen remains undetermined.

Whole-study findings and limits: Some naive CD4 clonotypes, roughly 4.8%, turned up in common across four donors. Clonotypes not shared had lower generation probabilities than those common to all four donors.

The length of the CDR3 is 11 residues. Per germline, CDR1 SNHLY and CDR2 FYNNEI. V was trimmed by 3 bases and J by 11 bases, leaving 10 bases between them. The V and J genes are TRBV2 and TRBJ1-2; D not certain. The sample consisted of memory CD4+ T cells sorted from blood. As for subset: CD45RA-negative fraction. The receptor was isolated from a man aged 30-40 years in good health. CDR3: CASSEKGGYTF. CDR3 coding DNA: TGTGCCAGCAGTGAGAAGGGTGGGTACACCTTC.